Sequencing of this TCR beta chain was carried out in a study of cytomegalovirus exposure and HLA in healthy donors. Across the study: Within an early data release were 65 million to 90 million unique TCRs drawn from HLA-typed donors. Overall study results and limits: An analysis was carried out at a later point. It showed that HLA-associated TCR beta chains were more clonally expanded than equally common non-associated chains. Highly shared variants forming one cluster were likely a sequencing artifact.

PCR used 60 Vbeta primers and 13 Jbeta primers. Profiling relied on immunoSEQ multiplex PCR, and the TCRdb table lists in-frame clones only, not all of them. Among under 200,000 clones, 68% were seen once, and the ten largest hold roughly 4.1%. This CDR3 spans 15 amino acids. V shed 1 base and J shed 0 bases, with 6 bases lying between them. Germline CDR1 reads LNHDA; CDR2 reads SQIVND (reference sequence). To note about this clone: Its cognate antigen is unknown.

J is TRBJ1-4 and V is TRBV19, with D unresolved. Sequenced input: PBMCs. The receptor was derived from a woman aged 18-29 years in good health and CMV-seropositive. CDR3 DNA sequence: TGTGCCAGTAGTATAGGACAAGCAACTAATGAAAAACTGTTTTTT. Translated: CASSIGQATNEKLFF.